The present T cell receptor (beta chain) was sequenced within a study of T cell repertoires in cytomegalovirus infection. This clonotype has just a few counts. The germline V gene encodes CDR1 SGHDN and CDR2 FVKESK. V was pared by 3 bases and J by 5 bases, with 23 bases between. This CDR3 has 18 amino acids. From the reads, TCRdb called clonotypes with MiXCR, one entry per CDR3 protein. Here the sample spans about 310,000 distinct CDR3 sequences, roughly a tenth being singletons. The sample taken for sequencing was PBMCs. V is TRBV14 and J is TRBJ2-1, with D perhaps TRBD2 (6 bases). This TCR was sampled from a human donor in good health (CMV status not recorded). Some clones in this sample may be carry-over from other donors' samples. The CDR3 spells CASSQSQPRDFTDNEQFF. The CDR3 nucleotides are TGTGCCAGCAGCCAGAGTCAGCCCAGGGACTTCACCGACAATGAGCAGTTCTTC.